One sample yielded the 9 T cell receptor beta chains listed below, sequenced in a study of T-cell reconstitution after alpha-beta-depleted transplantation in children (TCRdb year 2016). Libraries were constructed by PCR. Reads for this sample came from an Illumina HiSeq 2500. Molecular barcoding was employed in the preparation of TCR libraries, with unique molecular identifiers being used to normalize TCRbeta repertoire quantification. Through fastp at Q25 and MiXCR, TCRdb rebuilt clones from the public reads, retaining in-frame beta chains. CDR3 protein sequences are deduplicated, and each keeps its most common genes and DNA. This sample comprises about 230,000 distinct CDR3 sequences, approximately 9.9% of them detected only once. Clones ranked in the top ten supply over 4.5% of the sample. Source: PBMCs from the stem cell graft donor, taken from the stem cell graft. These receptors all come from a human donor who donated a stem cell graft to a child with SCID.

This clonotype showed up many times. J is TRBJ2-4 and V is TRBV20-1; D call uncertain. Trimming cost V 4 bases and J 0 bases, with 13 bases left between them. The CDR3 sequence is 15 residues long. Germline CDR1 is DFQATT and CDR2 is SNEGSKA (reference sequence). The CDR3 protein is CSATAGELAKNIQYF. Written as DNA, the CDR3 is TGCAGTGCTACCGCAGGAGAGCTAGCCAAAAACATTCAGTACTTC.

This clonotype has at least ten counts. The chain is built from TRBV20-1 and TRBJ2-7, with 8 bases identical to TRBD2. Germline-derived CDR1 and CDR2 are DFQATT and SNEGSKA (reference sequence). With V trimmed by 4 bases and J by 2 bases, 7 bases remained unmatched. This CDR3 region has 14 residues. The CDR3 DNA reads as TGCAGTGCTATATTAGCGGGGTCCCCCTACGAGCAGTACTTC. This translates into CSAILAGSPYEQYF.

This clonotype appeared many times. The V and J genes are TRBV28 and TRBJ1-4; the match to TRBD1 covers 7 bases. V lost 3 bases and J lost 6; bases outside the gene matches: 13. The CDR3 consists of 17 residues. Germline loops: CDR1 MDHEN, CDR2 SYDVKM. The CDR3 sequence: CASSLRDSHLKDEKLFF. CDR3 bases: TGTGCCAGCAGTTTGCGGGACAGCCATCTTAAGGATGAAAAACTGTTTTTT.

This clonotype was seen ten or more times. This chain joins TRBV5-1 and TRBJ2-1; tentative D call: TRBD1 (7 bases). Trimming left V 6 bases short and J 3 bases short, with 10 bases between. The germline CDR1 and CDR2 sequences are SGHRS and YFSETQ. This CDR3 has 13 amino acids. The CDR3 sequence: CASNRGGYNEQFF. For the CDR3, the DNA is TGCGCCAGCAACAGGGGAGGCTACAATGAGCAGTTCTTC.

This clonotype was seen at least ten times. The V call is TRBV20-1, the J call TRBJ2-3, with D perhaps TRBD2 (6 bases). The CDR3 is made up of 14 amino acids. CDR1 and CDR2 (germline): DFQATT, SNEGSKA (reference sequence). With 6 bases removed from V and 8 bases from J, the gap between germline ends came to 21 bases. The chain's CDR3 is CSAPRSGGSGTQYF. CDR3 nucleotide sequence: TGCAGTGCGCCTCGCTCAGGAGGGAGTGGTACGCAGTATTTT.

This clonotype was seen at least ten times. The chain recombines TRBV5-5 with TRBJ2-6; no firm D call. The germline V gene has CDR1 SGHKS and CDR2 YYEKEE (reference sequence). The CDR3 runs to 13 residues. Trimming left V 5 bases short and J 1 base short, with 4 bases between. This chain's CDR3 is CASRISGANVLTF. In DNA form, the CDR3 reads TGTGCCAGCAGAATATCTGGGGCCAACGTCCTGACTTTC.

This clonotype has at least ten counts. V usage is TRBV7-6 and J usage is TRBJ2-3, with D perhaps matching TRBD1 (6 bases). Germline-derived CDR1 and CDR2 are SGHVS and FNYEAQ. This CDR3 region has 17 residues. V lost 5 bases, J lost 5 bases, and 23 bases lay in between. The CDR3 DNA follows: TGTGCCAGCAGCCCTAGGGTAGTTGGGGGCCTTTTAGATACGCAGTATTTT. It translates to CASSPRVVGGLLDTQYF.

This clonotype has a count of ten or more. V gene TRBV4-3 combines with J gene TRBJ2-7, with TRBD1 matching over 8 bases. CDR3 length equals 16 residues. V shed 0 bases and J 5 bases; nucleotides not matched to a gene: 9. CDR1 LGHNA and CDR2 YSLEER come from the germline V gene. CDR3 DNA: TGCGCCAGCAGCCAAGATCGACAGGGACAGGACGACGAGCAGTACTTC. This gives the protein CASSQDRQGQDDEQYF.

The table lists this clonotype with a few counts. This sequence joins TRBV6-5 and TRBJ1-6; D unresolved. The germline V and J ends were trimmed by 2 bases and 7 bases, with 12 bases remaining between them. Germline V gene sequence: CDR1 MNHEY, CDR2 SVGAGI. This CDR3 is 15 amino acids long. The CDR3 is CASSYGPGLNSPLHF. CDR3 sequence (DNA): TGTGCCAGCAGTTACGGTCCAGGCCTCAATTCACCCCTCCACTTT.